The 29 T cell receptor beta chains below come from one sample, sequenced in a study of T cell responses to AZD1222 COVID-19 vaccine. Here immunoSEQ multiplex PCR was the method, and the copy in TCRdb shows in-frame clones only, minus some. Among 150,000 or so clones listed, approximately 90% were seen once. The specimen was peripheral blood, collected 28 days after the second dose of the MenACWY control vaccine. All receptors derive from an adult who received the MenACWY meningococcal vaccine as a control.

V usage is TRBV19 and J usage is TRBJ2-6; D possibly corresponds to TRBD1 (5 bases). Germline CDR1 and CDR2: LNHDA and SQIVND (reference sequence). V dropped 8 bases and J dropped 5 bases, with 10 bases sitting between them. The CDR3 totals 13 residues. In DNA, the CDR3 is TGTGCCAGTGACAGCCTCAGGGCCAACGTCCTGACTTTC. This codes for CASDSLRANVLTF. Combining the CDR3 with reference TRBV19 and TRBJ2-6 gives the whole variable domain DGGITQSPKYLFRKEGQNVTLSCEQNLNHDAMYWYRQDPGQGLRLIYYSQIVNDFQKGDIAEGYSVSREKKESFPLTVTSAQKNPTAFYLCASDSLRANVLTFGAGSRLTVL.

V gene TRBV9 combines with J gene TRBJ2-2; perhaps D is TRBD1 or TRBD2 (5 bases each). The CDR3 spans 15 residues. Germline V lookup: CDR1 SGDLS, CDR2 YYNGEE. Trimming removed 4 bases from V and 2 bases from J, with 12 bases in between. The CDR3 loop is CASSWGTPNTGELFF. The CDR3 DNA reads TGTGCCAGCAGCTGGGGGACGCCAAACACCGGGGAGCTGTTTTTT. Full variable domain (outside the CDR3, taken from reference TRBV9 and TRBJ2-2): DSGVTQTPKHLITATGQRVTLRCSPRSGDLSVYWYQQSLDQGLQFLIQYYNGEERAKGNILERFSAQQFPDLHSELNLSSLELGDSALYFCASSWGTPNTGELFFGEGSRLTVL.

The chain recombines TRBV4-3 with TRBJ1-6; a possible D gene is TRBD1 (5 bases). CDR1 LGHNA and CDR2 YSLEER come from the germline V gene. The CDR3 has 15 amino acids. Trimming left V 0 bases short and J 7 bases short, with 10 bases between. The CDR3 DNA reads TGCGCCAGCAGCCAAGATAACCGGGGCAATTCACCCCTCCACTTT. It yields the protein CASSQDNRGNSPLHF.

This clone is a singleton in its sample. This chain links TRBV11-2 with TRBJ2-3, with 13 bases fitting TRBD2. Germline lookup yields CDR1 SGHAT and CDR2 FQNNGV. CDR3 size: 17 residues. V shed 3 bases and J 0 bases; nucleotides not matched to a gene: 3. As DNA, the CDR3 is TGTGCCAGCAGCTTGGAACTAGCGGGAGGGAGCACAGATACGCAGTATTTT. Amino acids: CASSLELAGGSTDTQYF.

The chain uses TRBV7-2 and TRBJ2-7; D gene uncertain. This CDR3 has 15 amino acids. V was trimmed by 3 bases and J by 5 bases, leaving 17 bases between them. Germline CDR1 SGHTA, CDR2 FQGNSA. The CDR3 sequence is CASSFEGLVENEQYF. As DNA, the CDR3 is TGTGCCAGCAGCTTCGAAGGATTAGTCGAAAACGAGCAGTACTTC. Full variable domain (rest looked up from reference TRBV7-2 and TRBJ2-7): GAGVSQSPSNKVTEKGKDVELRCDPISGHTALYWYRQSLGQGLEFLIYFQGNSAPDKSGLPSDRFSAERTGGSVSTLTIQRTQQEDSAVYLCASSFEGLVENEQYFGPGTRLTVT.

The V call is TRBV5-4, the J call TRBJ2-7; TRBD1 is a possible D gene (5 bases). Looked up from germline, CDR1 is SGHNT and CDR2 is YYREEE (reference sequence). The V gene lost 5 bases and the J gene lost 0 bases, with 12 bases spanning the gap. The CDR3 loop spans 14 amino acids. The CDR3 sequence: CASSLDILSYEQYF. CDR3 bases: TGTGCCAGCAGTCTGGACATTCTCTCCTACGAGCAGTACTTC. Combining the CDR3 with reference TRBV5-4 and TRBJ2-7 gives the whole variable domain ETGVTQSPTHLIKTRGQQVTLRCSSQSGHNTVSWYQQALGQGPQFIFQYYREEENGRGNFPPRFSGLQFPNYSSELNVNALELDDSALYLCASSLDILSYEQYFGPGTRLTVT.

This clone was found once. The chain has TRBV5-1 and TRBJ2-2; D remains unclear. Per the germline V gene, CDR1 is SGHRS and CDR2 is YFSETQ. The CDR3 is 15 amino acids. Trimming took off 1 base at V and 3 bases at J, with 10 bases between the two ends. This CDR3 is CASSLQPLDTGELFF. CDR3 DNA: TGCGCCAGCAGCTTGCAACCCCTAGACACCGGGGAGCTGTTTTTT.

V gene TRBV28 combines with J gene TRBJ1-1; possibly TRBD1 for D (6 bases). V was cut by 0 bases and J by 1 base, with 6 bases left in between. Germline values: CDR1 MDHEN, CDR2 SYDVKM. The CDR3 is 14 residues long. As DNA, the CDR3 is TGTGCCAGCAGTTTATGGGGACAGAACACTGAAGCTTTCTTT. Translating it yields CASSLWGQNTEAFF.

Here the CDR3 reads CASSPPQGRAEAFF. DNA of the CDR3: TGTGCCAGCTCACCGCCGCAGGGTCGTGCTGAAGCTTTCTTT. The J gene is TRBJ1-1, the V gene TRBV18, with D tentatively TRBD1 (5 bases). There are 14 residues in the CDR3. The V end lost 3 bases, the J end lost 6 bases, and 14 bases lay between the germline ends. CDR1 and CDR2 from the germline V gene are KGHSH and LQKENI.

The chain has TRBV4-2 and TRBJ1-2, with TRBD1 identical over 8 bases. The germline gives CDR1 LGHNA, CDR2 YNFKEQ. V was clipped by 3 bases and J by 4 bases; unmatched bases: 7. This CDR3 contains 15 residues. CDR3 amino acids: CASSHYGTGLYGYTF. CDR3 bases: TGTGCCAGCAGCCATTACGGGACAGGCCTCTATGGCTACACCTTC.

The CDR3 is CASSLLPGQGLTEAFF. The CDR3 bases are TGCGCCAGCAGCTTGCTACCGGGACAGGGGCTCACTGAAGCTTTCTTT. The chain uses TRBV5-1 and TRBJ1-1, with 10 bases aligning to TRBD1. The CDR3 has 16 residues. J lost 4 bases, V lost 1 base, and 7 bases had no gene match. Germline CDR1 is SGHRS and CDR2 is YFSETQ.

This sequence joins TRBV4-2 and TRBJ2-7; 8 positions match TRBD2. The CDR3 loop spans 15 amino acids. The J segment lost 1 base and the V segment lost 0 bases, leaving 2 bases of the junction unmatched. Germline V gene data show CDR1 as LGHNA and CDR2 as YNFKEQ. CDR3 loop: CASSQDIAGSYEQYF. For the CDR3, the DNA is TGTGCCAGCAGCCAAGATATAGCGGGGTCCTACGAGCAGTACTTC.

The rearrangement uses TRBV7-6 and TRBJ1-5; unclear D gene. Germline loops: CDR1 SGHVS, CDR2 FNYEAQ. V was shortened by 1 base and J by 11 bases, with 18 bases between the two germline ends. This CDR3 has 15 residues. The CDR3 sequence is CASSLGGPLSGSQHF. The CDR3, as DNA: TGTGCCAGCAGCTTAGGAGGCCCCCTGTCGGGGTCCCAGCATTTT.

The J gene is TRBJ2-7, the V gene TRBV14; the match to TRBD1 covers 9 bases. From germline, CDR1 is SGHDN and CDR2 FVKESK. The CDR3 has 16 amino acids. With 2 bases clipped from V and 1 base from J, the junction kept 6 bases outside the gene matches. CDR3 sequence reads: CASSQPGTGYSYEQYF. DNA of the CDR3: TGTGCCAGCAGCCAACCCGGGACAGGGTATTCCTACGAGCAGTACTTC.

This clone showed up just a few times. V usage is TRBV27 and J usage is TRBJ2-7, with TRBD1 identical over 7 bases. Germline CDR1 MNHEY, CDR2 SMNVEV (reference sequence). CDR3 size: 12 residues. The J segment lost 5 bases and the V segment lost 11 bases, leaving 9 bases of the junction unmatched. CDR3 sequence reads: CASKRQGHEQYF. The CDR3 nucleotides are TGTGCCTCCAAGAGACAGGGCCACGAGCAGTACTTC.

The chain recombines TRBV11-3 with TRBJ2-1, with D maybe TRBD2 (5 bases). Germline CDR1 SGHNT, CDR2 YENEEA. The CDR3 contains 12 residues. Trimming left V 4 bases short and J 9 bases short, with 10 bases between. This CDR3 reads CASSSEAGEQFF. The CDR3 bases are TGTGCCAGCAGCTCGGAGGCAGGTGAGCAGTTCTTC.

The V call is TRBV5-1, the J call TRBJ2-7, with D perhaps matching TRBD2 (6 bases). V was trimmed by 0 bases and J by 2 bases, leaving 12 bases between them. In germline, CDR1 is SGHRS, CDR2 YFSETQ. The CDR3 covers 15 residues. CDR3 bases: TGCGCCAGCAGCTTGGCCGGGACTCAAACCTACGAGCAGTACTTC. Protein sequence: CASSLAGTQTYEQYF.

The chain combines TRBV5-1 with TRBJ1-1; D might be TRBD1 (5 bases). V was clipped by 4 bases and J by 1 base, with 11 bases between them. Germline CDR1 and CDR2: SGHRS and YFSETQ. This CDR3 contains 14 residues. The CDR3 DNA is TGCGCCAGCAGCAAAGGGACGGCGAACACTGAAGCTTTCTTT. Amino acid sequence: CASSKGTANTEAFF.

This clone appeared once. The chain employs TRBV6-2 or TRBV6-3 and TRBJ2-7, with D possibly TRBD1 on 6 matching bases. The CDR3 runs 14 residues. The germline V gene encodes CDR1 MNHEY and CDR2 SVGEGT. V shed 5 bases and J shed 1 base, with 12 bases lying between them. The CDR3 reads CASSGQTISYEQYF. CDR3 in DNA: TGTGCCAGCAGTGGACAGACTATTTCCTACGAGCAGTACTTC.

CDR3 coding DNA: TGTGCCAGCAGTACCAGCTCCTATAATTCACCCCTCCACTTT. Its translation: CASSTSSYNSPLHF. This rearrangement joins TRBV27 to TRBJ1-6; no definite D call. Germline V gene data show CDR1 as MNHEY and CDR2 as SMNVEV (reference sequence). This CDR3 comprises 14 residues. The V and J ends lost 5 bases and 0 bases respectively, with 5 bases between them.

The V and J genes are TRBV18 and TRBJ2-2; D is tentatively TRBD1 or TRBD2 (6 bases each). Germline-derived CDR1 and CDR2 are KGHSH and LQKENI. CDR3 length equals 15 residues. The V gene lost 3 bases and the J gene lost 7 bases, with 15 bases spanning the gap. The chain's CDR3 is CASSPGWGAIGELFF. The CDR3 DNA sequence: TGTGCCAGCTCACCCGGATGGGGGGCAATCGGGGAGCTGTTTTTT.

This chain joins TRBV9 and TRBJ2-7; D gene unclear. Per germline, CDR1 SGDLS and CDR2 YYNGEE. The V end was cut by 3 bases, the J end by 6 bases, with 16 bases between. The length of the CDR3 is 14 residues. CDR3 sequence: CASSEGGGKGEQYF. CDR3 bases: TGTGCCAGCAGCGAGGGTGGTGGAAAGGGCGAGCAGTACTTC.

V usage is TRBV30 and J usage is TRBJ2-2, with D perhaps TRBD2 (5 bases). Germline V CDR1 and CDR2: GTSNPN, SVGIG (reference sequence). Trimming took off 2 bases at V and 5 bases at J, with 12 bases between the two ends. The CDR3 consists of 14 residues. CDR3 residues: CAWSQEWRTGELFF. The CDR3 nucleotides read TGTGCCTGGAGTCAAGAGTGGAGGACCGGGGAGCTGTTTTTT.

The chain links TRBV27 to TRBJ1-2; weak D call: TRBD1 (5 bases). This CDR3 contains 16 residues. Germline values: CDR1 MNHEY, CDR2 SMNVEV (reference sequence). Trimming pared 6 bases from V and 4 bases from J, leaving 21 bases between. CDR3 DNA: TGTGCCAGCAGCTCATATCTGGGGGAAAACCCCTATGGCTACACCTTC. It specifies CASSSYLGENPYGYTF.

This chain connects TRBV29-1 to TRBJ2-1; TRBD2 matches at 14 bases. In germline, CDR1 is SQVTM, CDR2 ANQGSEA. The CDR3 spans 16 residues. J was trimmed by 7 bases and V by 1 base; bases with no gene match: 6. The CDR3: CSVEAWTSGRLNEQFF. For the CDR3, the DNA is TGCAGCGTTGAAGCTTGGACTAGCGGGAGGTTAAATGAGCAGTTCTTC.

This clone was detected a few times. J is TRBJ1-2 and V is TRBV30; 8 nucleotides agree with TRBD1. The V gene's germline CDR1 is GTSNPN and CDR2 SVGIG (reference sequence). This CDR3 comprises 13 residues. V lost 2 bases and J lost 7; bases outside the gene matches: 6. CDR3 in DNA: TGTGCCTGGAGTTCCGGACAGGGAGGTGGCTACACCTTC. Protein product: CAWSSGQGGGYTF.

The V gene is TRBV5-1, the J gene TRBJ2-7, with D uncertain. The CDR3 has 14 residues. Germline CDR1 reads SGHRS; CDR2 reads YFSETQ. Deletions cut 4 bases from V and 6 bases from J, with 17 bases between. This CDR3 is CASSPQYRHLEQYF. The CDR3 DNA follows: TGCGCCAGCAGCCCCCAATACAGACACCTCGAGCAGTACTTC.

The chain has TRBV5-1 and TRBJ2-7, with 8 bases fitting TRBD1. Germline V gives CDR1 SGHRS, CDR2 YFSETQ. CDR3 size: 15 residues. Trimming took 0 bases from V and 4 from J; bases not matched to a gene: 6. The CDR3 loop is CASSLDTGQVYEQYF. The CDR3 region has the DNA TGCGCCAGCAGCTTGGATACGGGACAGGTTTACGAGCAGTACTTC.

This clone has a single count. The chain is built from TRBV3-1 (or the pseudogene TRBV3-2) and TRBJ2-3, with D possibly called TRBD1 or TRBD2 (7 bases each). The germline V and J ends were trimmed by 0 bases and 1 base, with 20 bases remaining between them. The CDR3 runs to 19 residues. Germline-derived CDR1 and CDR2 are LGHDT and YNNKEL (reference sequence). The CDR3 nucleotides read TGTGCCAGCAGCCAAGATCGGGGATTTGGGAGGGGGCGCACAGATACGCAGTATTTT. Amino acid sequence: CASSQDRGFGRGRTDTQYF.